This entry concerns a single T cell receptor beta chain. Authors' analysis steps: The assay estimated nucleated cells by amplifying reference gene primers. Sequencing used immunoSEQ multiplex PCR; TCRdb keeps in-frame clones, though not all of them. V, J and clone size were drawn from that table, and D and trimming were deduced from the DNA. Of approximately 230,000 clones listed, about 88% are singletons. Germline V gene sequence: CDR1 SGHAT, CDR2 FQNNGV. The CDR3 is made up of 16 amino acids. Trimming cost V 5 bases and J 2 bases, with 17 bases left between them. The data originate from a study of blood T cell repertoires in COVID-19. Study overall: COVID-19 samples from acute and convalescent phases originated in the United States, Italy and Spain. Sources were T cells, B-cell-depleted T cells, or PBMCs; the material itself was cDNA or gDNA.

The clonotype comes from a woman aged 40 to 50 who had recovered from COVID-19. The sample taken for sequencing was peripheral blood. V and J are TRBV11-2 and TRBJ2-3, with a weak D call TRBD2 (6 bases). The CDR3 loop is CASSPQIAVTTDTQYF. DNA of the CDR3: TGTGCCAGCAGCCCCCAAATAGCGGTGACCACAGATACGCAGTATTTT.